A selection of T cell receptor beta chains follows, all from one sample in a study of blood T cell repertoires in COVID-19. Profiled with immunoSEQ multiplex PCR; TCRdb holds only in-frame clones, not every one. The table records approximately 230,000 clones, around four fifths of them present only once. Source material: peripheral blood. These receptors were obtained from a woman aged 40 to 49 with active or convalescent COVID-19. CDR3s leave out the opening cysteine and the closing phenylalanine or tryptophan. Each record gives: V gene, CDR3 protein.

TRBV15 | ATSGGLSYNEQF
TRBV28 | ASSLRPSSGNTIY
TRBV6-5 | AIRKEGSQPQH
TRBV6-6 | ASSYAGQLT
TRBV3-1/TRBV3-2 | ASSIQAFYGYT
TRBV10-3 | AISESNAGGFRETQY
TRBV19 | ASSHIYSNQPQH
TRBV5-6 | ASSHRTGEAF
TRBV5-3 | ARSSPADRESGNQPQH
TRBV30 | AWSYPVYRFDTEAF
TRBV29-1 | SVGQGALGTGELF
TRBV4-1 | ASSHFPRGSSYEQY
TRBV29-1 | SVEPFLSGRGEQF
TRBV6-5 | ASNLILGARTEAF
TRBV28 | ASSLAGGVKTQY